The TCR beta chain described here comes from a study of blood T cell repertoires in COVID-19. Overall study: Material from acute and convalescent COVID-19 was sourced from the United States, Italy and Spain. PBMCs, B-cell-depleted T cells, or T cells provided the cDNA or gDNA that made up the material.

Authors' methods: Estimates of nucleated cell counts were drawn from the amplification of reference gene primers. TCRdb's copy holds only in-frame clones and misses some; the assay was immunoSEQ multiplex PCR. V and J calls and clone size are as listed in that table; D and trimming were resolved from the DNA. The sample has 100,000 to 150,000 clones, roughly 85% seen once. Trimming removed 5 bases from V and 6 bases from J; junction bases left unmatched: 14. The germline CDR1 and CDR2 sequences are LNHDA and SQIVND (reference sequence). This CDR3 has 18 residues. This chain uses TRBV19 with TRBJ2-1; 12 bases fit TRBD1. The source is a man older than 75 with active or convalescent COVID-19. The sequencing sample was made of peripheral blood. CDR3 protein: CASSLGQGAGGRRNEQFF. CDR3 DNA: TGTGCCAGTAGTCTGGGACAGGGGGCGGGCGGGAGACGCAATGAGCAGTTCTTC.